The present T cell receptor beta chain was sequenced within a study of human thymus T cells. Notes on this clone: The target antigen is unknown.

The table came from immunoSEQ multiplex PCR; TCRdb's copy has only in-frame clones and leaves some out. The data show approximately 46,000 clones, approximately 95% seen once. Germline CDR1 and CDR2: MNHNS and SASEGT. The CDR3 spans 11 residues. Trimming stripped 7 bases from V and 3 bases from J, with 7 bases between. Each of the donors was a healthy Finnish infant who was undergoing open corrective cardiac surgery for congenital heart defects. No fixed cell number was used; all available blood leukocytes supplied DNA. Study results and limitations: Gene usage (both V and J) appeared biased in thymic and blood repertoires.

Sequencing used blood. The TCR comes from a girl in the first two years of life with a congenital heart defect but otherwise immunologically healthy. This chain joins TRBV6-1 and TRBJ2-7; D gene unclear. In nucleotides, the CDR3 is TGTGCCAGCATAACCGACTACGAGCAGTACTTC. Its translation: CASITDYEQYF.